This TCR beta chain was sequenced during a study of blood T cell repertoires in COVID-19. The germline CDR1 and CDR2 sequences are LNHDA and SQIVND (reference sequence). With 4 bases removed from V and 1 base from J, the gap between germline ends came to 20 bases. The CDR3 has 19 residues. Original methodology: Researchers report that nucleated cell counts were estimated from reference gene primer amplification. The data were produced by immunoSEQ multiplex PCR, yet TCRdb's version contains in-frame clones alone and is incomplete. V and J calls and clone size are given by that table; D and trimming were obtained from the DNA. The sample has tens of thousands of clones, approximately 82% seen once.

The sequence derives from a human donor in a cohort sampled during active COVID-19. V and J are TRBV19 and TRBJ2-6, with a possible D match to TRBD1 (6 bases). Sequencing was carried out using peripheral blood. The CDR3 DNA reads TGTGCCAGTAGTACCACGGACAGACCGAGAGGGTCTGGGGCCAACGTCCTGACTTTC. Protein sequence: CASSTTDRPRGSGANVLTF. Based on the CDR3 plus reference TRBV19 and TRBJ2-6, the full variable domain is DGGITQSPKYLFRKEGQNVTLSCEQNLNHDAMYWYRQDPGQGLRLIYYSQIVNDFQKGDIAEGYSVSREKKESFPLTVTSAQKNPTAFYLCASSTTDRPRGSGANVLTFGAGSRLTVL.